One sample yielded the 8 T cell receptor beta chains listed below, sequenced in a study of T-cell memory formation after mild COVID-19. TCRdb recomputed calls from the 5' RACE reads with MiXCR, one row per CDR3 protein. The sample contains some 410,000 distinct CDR3 sequences, around 22% of which appear only once. The sample taken for sequencing was PBMCs or a T cell subset sorted from them (not recorded which). The receptors come from an adult woman who had mild COVID-19 (a few samples of this study predate the infection). Cell type and time point are not known.

In this sample, this clonotype turned up once. This rearrangement joins TRBV2 to TRBJ2-4; weak D call: TRBD2 (6 bases). The CDR3 covers 13 residues. Trimming pared 6 bases from V and 8 bases from J, leaving 14 bases between. Germline CDR1 SNHLY, CDR2 FYNNEI. The CDR3 DNA is TGTGCCAGCAGCGGGGTGGAGGGGCACATTCAGTACTTC. Translating gives CASSGVEGHIQYF.

The V call is TRBV6-5, the J call TRBJ2-7, with TRBD2 identical over 9 bases. The length of the CDR3 is 15 residues. The junction had 7 bases not matched to a gene; V was cut back by 0 bases and J by 7 bases. Germline assignment: CDR1 MNHEY and CDR2 SVGAGI. DNA of the CDR3: TGTGCCAGCAGTTACTCGGCGGGAGGGGGCGGGGAGCAGTACTTC. This sequence encodes CASSYSAGGGGEQYF.

This chain links TRBV4-1 with TRBJ2-7; TRBD2 is a possible D gene (6 bases). V was clipped by 0 bases and J by 5 bases, with 14 bases between them. This CDR3 comprises 15 residues. Germline loops: CDR1 MGHRA, CDR2 YSYEKL. CDR3 in DNA: TGCGCCAGCAGCCAAGACGGGGGAGTGGGGGACGAGCAGTACTTC. It is translated as CASSQDGGVGDEQYF.

In its sample, this clonotype was seen a few times. J is TRBJ2-7 and V is TRBV5-1; D is undetermined. Germline CDR1 SGHRS, CDR2 YFSETQ. Trimming removed 3 bases from V and 2 bases from J, with 15 bases in between. The length of the CDR3 is 15 residues. The chain's CDR3 is CASSSEPGSPYEQYF. In nucleotides, the CDR3 is TGCGCCAGCAGCTCCGAGCCAGGTTCGCCCTACGAGCAGTACTTC.

The chain carries TRBV6-5 and TRBJ2-7; 10 bases align to TRBD1. The CDR3 contains 19 residues. V lost 0 bases, J lost 2 bases, and 13 bases stayed unmatched. Germline V lookup: CDR1 MNHEY, CDR2 SVGAGI. Written as DNA, the CDR3 is TGTGCCAGCAGTTACTCTTTAGGGACAGGGGCCGCCATAACCTACGAGCAGTACTTC. It codes for CASSYSLGTGAAITYEQYF.

This clonotype has just a few counts. This rearrangement joins TRBV20-1 to TRBJ2-7; 12 positions match TRBD2. The CDR3 consists of 21 residues. V lost 3 bases and J lost 4; bases outside the gene matches: 25. CDR1 DFQATT and CDR2 SNEGSKA come from the germline V gene (reference sequence). CDR3 residues: CSASPRGGLAGGEKGGYEQYF. In DNA, the CDR3 is TGCAGTGCTAGTCCTAGGGGAGGGCTAGCGGGAGGGGAAAAGGGGGGATACGAGCAGTACTTC.

V usage is TRBV6-1 and J usage is TRBJ2-1, with TRBD1 matching over 7 bases. V was clipped by 1 base and J by 5 bases; unmatched bases: 5. Looked up from germline, CDR1 is MNHNS and CDR2 is SASEGT. This CDR3 region has 15 residues. As DNA, the CDR3 is TGTGCCAGCAGTGAAGGAGAGGGGGCCCACAATGAGCAGTTCTTC. It is translated as CASSEGEGAHNEQFF.

This clonotype has only a few counts. The genes are TRBV14 and TRBJ2-6; D is unresolved. CDR3 size: 16 residues. Between the trimmed V and J ends, which lost 0 bases and 9 bases, there was a span of 15 bases. Germline V gene sequence: CDR1 SGHDN, CDR2 FVKESK. This CDR3 reads CASSQEKQASGNVLTF. Here the CDR3 DNA reads TGTGCCAGCAGCCAAGAGAAGCAGGCCAGTGGCAACGTCCTGACTTTC. Full variable domain (outside the CDR3, taken from reference TRBV14 and TRBJ2-6): EAGVTQFPSHSVIEKGQTVTLRCDPISGHDNLYWYRRVMGKEIKFLLHFVKESKQDESGMPNNRFLAERTGGTYSTLKVQPAELEDSGVYFCASSQEKQASGNVLTFGAGSRLTVL.